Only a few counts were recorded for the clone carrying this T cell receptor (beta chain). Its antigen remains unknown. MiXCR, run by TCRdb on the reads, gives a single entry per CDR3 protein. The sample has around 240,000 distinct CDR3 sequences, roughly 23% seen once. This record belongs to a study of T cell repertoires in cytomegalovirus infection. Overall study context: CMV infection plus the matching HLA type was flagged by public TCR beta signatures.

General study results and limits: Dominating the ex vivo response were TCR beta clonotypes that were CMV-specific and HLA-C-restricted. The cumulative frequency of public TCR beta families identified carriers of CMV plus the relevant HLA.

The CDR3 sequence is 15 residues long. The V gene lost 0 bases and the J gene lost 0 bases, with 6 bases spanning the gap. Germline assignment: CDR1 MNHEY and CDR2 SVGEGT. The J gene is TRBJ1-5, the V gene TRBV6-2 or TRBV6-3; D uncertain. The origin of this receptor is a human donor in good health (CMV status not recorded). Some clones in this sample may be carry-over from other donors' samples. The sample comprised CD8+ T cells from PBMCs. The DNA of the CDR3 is TGTGCCAGCAGTTACTCAGAGAATAGCAATCAGCCCCAGCATTTT. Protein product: CASSYSENSNQPQHF.